The present T cell receptor (beta chain) was sequenced within a study of CD8 T cells in Susac syndrome. The germline gives CDR1 SEHNR, CDR2 FQNEAQ (reference sequence). Trimming removed 4 bases at V and 7 bases at J, with 13 bases between. CDR3 length: 13 amino acids. An amount of RNA that ranged from 0.5 to 1 ug was reverse transcribed with random hexamers. TCRdb used MiXCR to reprocess the immunoSEQ multiplex PCR reads, holding one entry per CDR3 protein. The table lists more than 150,000 distinct CDR3 sequences, nearly 97% of them singletons. Material for sequencing was CD8+ T cells from PBMCs. The sequence was collected from a human donor with multiple sclerosis. This sequence joins TRBV7-9 and TRBJ2-5, with D possibly being TRBD1 or TRBD2 (5 bases each). CDR3 region: CASSYRDLATQYF. The CDR3 nucleotides read TGTGCCAGCAGCTACCGGGACCTAGCGACCCAGTACTTC.